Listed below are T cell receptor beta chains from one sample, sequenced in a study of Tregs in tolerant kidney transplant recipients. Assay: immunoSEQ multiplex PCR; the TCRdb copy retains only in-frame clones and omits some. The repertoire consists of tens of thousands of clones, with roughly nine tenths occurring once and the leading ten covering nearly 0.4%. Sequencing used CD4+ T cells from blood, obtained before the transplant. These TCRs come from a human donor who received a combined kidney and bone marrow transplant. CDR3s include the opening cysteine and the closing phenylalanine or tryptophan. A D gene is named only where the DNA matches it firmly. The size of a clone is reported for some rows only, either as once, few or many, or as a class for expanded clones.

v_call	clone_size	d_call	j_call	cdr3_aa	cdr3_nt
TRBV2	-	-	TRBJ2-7	CASSELWAGEQYF	TGTGCCAGCAGTGAGCTGTGGGCGGGGGAGCAGTACTTC
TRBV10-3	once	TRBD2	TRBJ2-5	CAISEPTSGRGTQYF	TGTGCCATCAGTGAACCTACTAGCGGACGAGGGACCCAGTACTTC
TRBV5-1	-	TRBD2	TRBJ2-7	CASSQGLAGGDEQYF	TGCGCCAGCAGCCAAGGACTAGCGGGAGGAGACGAGCAGTACTTC
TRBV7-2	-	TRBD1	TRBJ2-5	CASSLDRGEPGLETQYF	TGTGCCAGCAGTTTGGACAGGGGGGAGCCGGGTCTAGAGACCCAGTACTTC
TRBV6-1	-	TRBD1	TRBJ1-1	CASSETDRGTEAFF	TGTGCCAGCAGTGAAACGGACAGGGGCACTGAAGCTTTCTTT
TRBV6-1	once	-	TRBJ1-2	CASSVDRKPNYGYTF	TGTGCCAGCAGCGTAGACAGAAAGCCTAACTATGGCTACACCTTC
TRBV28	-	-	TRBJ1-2	CASSLGRDYGYTF	TGTGCCAGCAGTTTGGGCAGGGACTATGGCTACACCTTC
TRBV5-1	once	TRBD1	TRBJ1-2	CASSTGTAGDYGYTF	TGCGCCAGCAGCACCGGGACAGCCGGGGACTATGGCTACACCTTC
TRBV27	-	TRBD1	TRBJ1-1	CASSLGTGVKTFF	TGTGCCAGCAGTTTAGGGACAGGGGTGAAAACTTTCTTT
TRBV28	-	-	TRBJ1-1	CASNRDKYSEAFF	TGTGCCAGCAATCGGGACAAATACAGTGAAGCTTTCTTT
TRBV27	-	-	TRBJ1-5	CASRPTGVRQPQHF	TGTGCCAGCAGGCCCACGGGGGTCCGTCAGCCCCAGCATTTT
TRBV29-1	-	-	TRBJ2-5	CSADAIGGGETQYF	TGCAGCGCCGATGCGATCGGGGGAGGCGAGACCCAGTACTTC
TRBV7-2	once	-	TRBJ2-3	CASTTWEQGPDTQYF	TGTGCCAGCACCACGTGGGAACAGGGCCCAGATACGCAGTATTTT
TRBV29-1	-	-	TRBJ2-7	CSAWTENYEQYF	TGCAGCGCATGGACAGAGAACTACGAGCAGTACTTC